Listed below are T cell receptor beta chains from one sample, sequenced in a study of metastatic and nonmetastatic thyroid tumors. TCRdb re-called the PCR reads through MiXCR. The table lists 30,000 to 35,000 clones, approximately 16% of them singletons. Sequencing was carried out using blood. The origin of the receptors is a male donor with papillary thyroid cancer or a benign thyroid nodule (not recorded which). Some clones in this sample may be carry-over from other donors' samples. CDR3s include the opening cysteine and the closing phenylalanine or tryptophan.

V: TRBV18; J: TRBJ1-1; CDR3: CASSPTAVEAFF
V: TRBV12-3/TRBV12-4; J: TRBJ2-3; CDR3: CASSFGLAPGTDTQYF
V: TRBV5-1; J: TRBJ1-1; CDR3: CASSPATGKMNTEAFF
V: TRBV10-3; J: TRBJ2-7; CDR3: CAISEGRGSYEQYF
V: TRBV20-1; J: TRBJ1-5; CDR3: CSARVGNSPQHF
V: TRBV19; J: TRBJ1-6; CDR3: CASSMGVGKVNSPLNF
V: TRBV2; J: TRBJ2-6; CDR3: CASSTSGRSTGANVLTF
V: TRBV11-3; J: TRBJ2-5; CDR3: CASSLMGGLAGSETQYF
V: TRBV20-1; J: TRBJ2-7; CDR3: CSAMVAGAYEQYF
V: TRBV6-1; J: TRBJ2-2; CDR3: CASRREERTGNTGELFF
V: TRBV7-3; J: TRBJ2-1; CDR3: CASSLTSGPDNEQFF
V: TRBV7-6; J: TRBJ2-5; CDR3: CASSRLAGGGETQYF
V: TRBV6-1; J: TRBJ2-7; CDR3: CASSSRERGKNEQYF
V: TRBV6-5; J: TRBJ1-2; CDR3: CASSYYPGAEGYTF
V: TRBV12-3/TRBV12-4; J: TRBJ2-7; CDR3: CASSPLAGGPYEKYF
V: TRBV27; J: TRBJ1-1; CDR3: CASSTKGGTEAFF
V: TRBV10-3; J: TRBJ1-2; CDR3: CAIKGTVDYGYTF
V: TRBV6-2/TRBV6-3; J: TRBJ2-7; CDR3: CASSYPTGASYEQYF
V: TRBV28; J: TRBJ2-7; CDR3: CASSSPGTGSGEQYF
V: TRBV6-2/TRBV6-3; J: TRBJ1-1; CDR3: CASRNREYTEAFF
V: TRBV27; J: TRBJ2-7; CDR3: CASSFSGAGKYEQYF
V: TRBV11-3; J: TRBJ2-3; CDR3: CASSPPSGRADTQYF
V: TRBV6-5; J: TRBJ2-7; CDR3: CASSYLRDSDEQYF
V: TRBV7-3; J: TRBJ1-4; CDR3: CASSLSPHETQYFGPGLGEKLFF
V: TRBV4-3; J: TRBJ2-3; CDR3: CASSQFSGSRTDTQYF
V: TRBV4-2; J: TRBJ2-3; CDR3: CASSRWAGQPTYTQYF
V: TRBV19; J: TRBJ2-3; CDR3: CAISIRTGGPDTLYF
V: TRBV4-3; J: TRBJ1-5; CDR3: CASSQDLDQPQHF
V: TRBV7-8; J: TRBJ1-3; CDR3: CASSLVGVWDSTGNTIYF
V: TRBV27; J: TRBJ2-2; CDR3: CASSLRRIVPGELLF
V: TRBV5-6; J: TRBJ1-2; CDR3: CASRPEDGYTF
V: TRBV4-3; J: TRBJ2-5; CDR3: CASSQARGETQYF